This T cell receptor (beta chain) was found in a study of shared clonotypes between healthy human individuals. Study findings and constraints: The study found 4.5% to 5% of naive CD4 clonotypes shared across a few donors.

The DNA input per sorted-subset replicate PCR was roughly 210 ng, corresponding to 32,000 or so T cell genomes. Repertoires were generated with immunoSEQ multiplex PCR, while TCRdb's copy carries only in-frame clones and drops some. The sample records some 1,100,000 clones, around three quarters being singletons. The CDR3 has 16 residues. Trimming cost V 6 bases and J 3 bases, with 19 bases left between them. Germline V gene sequence: CDR1 MNHNY, CDR2 SVGAGI (reference sequence). Regarding this clone: Antigen: not known.

This TCR was recovered from a man younger than 30 in good health. Some clones in this sample may be carry-over from other donors' samples. What was sequenced was memory CD4+ T cells from PBMCs. As to subset: CD45RA-negative fraction. The rearrangement uses TRBV6-6 and TRBJ2-3; D is unclear. The CDR3 spells CASRSSRALMTDTQYF. DNA of the CDR3: TGTGCCAGCAGGAGTAGTCGGGCGTTAATGACAGATACGCAGTATTTT.